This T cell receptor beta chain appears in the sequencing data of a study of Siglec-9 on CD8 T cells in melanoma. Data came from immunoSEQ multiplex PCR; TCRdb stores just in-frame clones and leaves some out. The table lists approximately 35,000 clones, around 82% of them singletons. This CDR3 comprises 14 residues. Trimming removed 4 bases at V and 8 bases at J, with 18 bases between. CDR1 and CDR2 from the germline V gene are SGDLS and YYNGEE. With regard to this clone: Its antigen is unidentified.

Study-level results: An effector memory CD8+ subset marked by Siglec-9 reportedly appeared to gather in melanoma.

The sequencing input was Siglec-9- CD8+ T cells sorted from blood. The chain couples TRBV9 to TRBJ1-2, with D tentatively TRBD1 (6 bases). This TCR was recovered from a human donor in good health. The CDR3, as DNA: TGTGCCAGCAGCCCGACACCCAGGGGTGGGGGCTACACCTTC. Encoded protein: CASSPTPRGGGYTF.